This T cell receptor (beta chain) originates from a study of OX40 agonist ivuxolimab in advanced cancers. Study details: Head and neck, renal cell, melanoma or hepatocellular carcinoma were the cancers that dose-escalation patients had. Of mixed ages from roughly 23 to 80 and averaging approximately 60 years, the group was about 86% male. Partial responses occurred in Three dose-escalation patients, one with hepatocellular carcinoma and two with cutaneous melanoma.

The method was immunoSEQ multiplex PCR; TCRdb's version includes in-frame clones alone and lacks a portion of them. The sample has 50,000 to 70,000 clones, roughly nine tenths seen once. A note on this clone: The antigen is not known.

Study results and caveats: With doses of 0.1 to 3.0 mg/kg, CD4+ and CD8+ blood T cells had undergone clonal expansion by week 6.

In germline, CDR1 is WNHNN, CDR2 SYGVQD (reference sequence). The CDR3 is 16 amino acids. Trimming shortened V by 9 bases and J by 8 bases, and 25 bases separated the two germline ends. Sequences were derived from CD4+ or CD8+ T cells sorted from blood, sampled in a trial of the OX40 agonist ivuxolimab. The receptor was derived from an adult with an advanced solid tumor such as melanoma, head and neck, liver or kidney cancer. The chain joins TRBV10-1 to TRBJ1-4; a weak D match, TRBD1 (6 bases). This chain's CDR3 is CARLRIGGRFGEKLFF. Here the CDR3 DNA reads TGCGCCAGACTAAGGATTGGGGGGCGCTTCGGAGAAAAACTGTTTTTT.